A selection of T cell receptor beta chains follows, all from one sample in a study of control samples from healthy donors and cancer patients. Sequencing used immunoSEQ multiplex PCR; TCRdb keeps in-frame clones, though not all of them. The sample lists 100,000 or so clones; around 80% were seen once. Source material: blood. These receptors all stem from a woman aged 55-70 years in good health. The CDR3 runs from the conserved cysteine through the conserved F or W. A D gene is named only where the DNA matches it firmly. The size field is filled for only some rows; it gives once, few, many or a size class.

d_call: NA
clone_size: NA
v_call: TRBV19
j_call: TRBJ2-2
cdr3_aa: CASSIPPNTGELFF
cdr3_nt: TGTGCCAGTAGTATCCCCCCAAACACCGGGGAGCTGTTTTTT

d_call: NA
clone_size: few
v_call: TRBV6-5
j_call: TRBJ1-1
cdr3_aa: CASIRAANTEAFF
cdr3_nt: TGTGCCAGCATCCGGGCGGCGAACACTGAAGCTTTCTTT

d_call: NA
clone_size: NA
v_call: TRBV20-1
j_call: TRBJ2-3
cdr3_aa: CSASVGGKTTDTQYF
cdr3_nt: TGCAGTGCTAGTGTTGGCGGGAAAACTACAGATACGCAGTATTTT

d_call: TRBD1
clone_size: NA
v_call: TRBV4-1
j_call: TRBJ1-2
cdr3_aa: CASTPTGGVPYNGYTF
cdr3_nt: TGCGCCAGCACCCCAACAGGGGGTGTTCCTTACAATGGCTACACCTTC

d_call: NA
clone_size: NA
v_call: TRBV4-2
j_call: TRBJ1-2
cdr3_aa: CASSPVNTNYGYTF
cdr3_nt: TGTGCCAGCAGCCCCGTAAATACTAACTATGGCTACACCTTC

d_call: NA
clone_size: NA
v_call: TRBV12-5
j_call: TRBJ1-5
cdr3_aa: CATQLQQGQPQHF
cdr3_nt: TGTGCTACTCAACTCCAACAGGGACAGCCCCAGCATTTT

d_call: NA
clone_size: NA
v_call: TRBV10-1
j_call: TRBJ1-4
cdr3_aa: CASSESRQLNEKLFF
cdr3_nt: TGCGCCAGCAGTGAGTCGAGACAGCTTAATGAAAAACTGTTTTTT

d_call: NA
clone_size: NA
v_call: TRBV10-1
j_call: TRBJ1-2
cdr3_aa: CASSDGLGRGYTF
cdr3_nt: TGCGCCAGCAGTGATGGGTTAGGGAGAGGCTACACCTTC

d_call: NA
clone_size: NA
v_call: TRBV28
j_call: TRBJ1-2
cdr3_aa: CASSPRGTSGYGYTF
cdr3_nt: TGTGCCAGCAGCCCCCGAGGGACCTCTGGCTATGGCTACACCTTC

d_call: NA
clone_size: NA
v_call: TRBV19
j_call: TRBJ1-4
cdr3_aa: CASSMRGTGTFEKLFF
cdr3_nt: TGTGCCAGTAGTATGCGGGGTACAGGGACGTTTGAAAAACTGTTTTTT

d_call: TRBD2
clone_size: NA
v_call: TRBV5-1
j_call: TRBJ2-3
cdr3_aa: CASSLDAGADTQYF
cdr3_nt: TGCGCCAGCAGCTTGGATGCGGGGGCAGATACGCAGTATTTT

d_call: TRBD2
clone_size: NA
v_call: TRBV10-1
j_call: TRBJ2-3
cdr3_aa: CASSDPGGITDTQYF
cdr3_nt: TGCGCCAGCAGTGACCCGGGGGGGATCACAGATACGCAGTATTTT

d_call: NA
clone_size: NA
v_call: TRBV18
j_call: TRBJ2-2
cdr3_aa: CASSPTRWNTGELFF
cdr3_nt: TGTGCCAGCTCGCCGACTAGATGGAACACCGGGGAGCTGTTTTTT

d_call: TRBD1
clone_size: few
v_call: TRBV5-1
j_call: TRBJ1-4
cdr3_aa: CASSQLGQGEKLFF
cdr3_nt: TGCGCCAGCAGCCAACTCGGACAGGGTGAAAAACTGTTTTTT

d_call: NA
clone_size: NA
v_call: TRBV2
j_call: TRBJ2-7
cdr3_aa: CASRRQHEQYF
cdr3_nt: TGTGCCAGCAGGCGACAGCACGAGCAGTACTTC

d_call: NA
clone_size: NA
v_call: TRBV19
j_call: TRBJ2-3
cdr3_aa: CASTGGDTQYF
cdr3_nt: TGTGCCAGTACGGGCGGGGATACGCAGTATTTT

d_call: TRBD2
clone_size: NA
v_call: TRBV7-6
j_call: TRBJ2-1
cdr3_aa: CASSPRRTSGGYNEQFF
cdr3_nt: TGTGCCAGCAGTCCCAGGAGGACTAGCGGAGGCTACAATGAGCAGTTCTTC

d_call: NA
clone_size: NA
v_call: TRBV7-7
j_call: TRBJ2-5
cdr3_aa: CASSSRVGGWGGQETQYF
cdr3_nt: TGTGCCAGCAGCTCCCGGGTCGGTGGGTGGGGCGGCCAAGAGACCCAGTACTTC

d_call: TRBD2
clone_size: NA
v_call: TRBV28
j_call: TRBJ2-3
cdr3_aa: CASSGGGRNTQYF
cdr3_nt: TGTGCCAGCAGTGGGGGCGGGAGGAATACGCAGTATTTT

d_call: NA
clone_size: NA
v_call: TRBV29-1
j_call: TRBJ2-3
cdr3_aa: CSVWPMEQSSDTQYF
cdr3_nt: TGCAGCGTTTGGCCGATGGAGCAGTCCTCAGATACGCAGTATTTT

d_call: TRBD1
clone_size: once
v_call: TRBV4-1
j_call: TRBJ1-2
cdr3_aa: CASSQVPRGRNTPGYTF
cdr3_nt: TGCGCCAGCAGCCAAGTTCCTAGGGGGCGAAATACCCCTGGCTACACCTTC

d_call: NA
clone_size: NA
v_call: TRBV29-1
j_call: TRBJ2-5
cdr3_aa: CSVNPTGQETQYF
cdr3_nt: TGCAGCGTAAACCCGACTGGCCAAGAGACCCAGTACTTC

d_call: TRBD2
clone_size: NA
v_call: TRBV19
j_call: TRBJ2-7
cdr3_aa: CASSWGTSGRSEQYF
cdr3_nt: TGTGCCAGTAGTTGGGGGACTAGCGGGAGATCCGAGCAGTACTTC

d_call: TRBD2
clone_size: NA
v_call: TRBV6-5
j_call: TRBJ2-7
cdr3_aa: CASSYSTSASYEQYF
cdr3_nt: TGTGCCAGCAGTTACTCCACTAGCGCCTCCTACGAGCAGTACTTC

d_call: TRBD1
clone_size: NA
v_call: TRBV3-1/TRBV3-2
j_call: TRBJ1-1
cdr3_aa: CASSQTGRSMNTEAFF
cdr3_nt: TGTGCCAGCAGCCAGACAGGGAGATCCATGAACACTGAAGCTTTCTTT

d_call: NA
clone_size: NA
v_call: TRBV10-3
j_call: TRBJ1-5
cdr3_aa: CAISGVRDGRFSNQPQHF
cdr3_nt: TGTGCCATCAGTGGGGTACGGGACGGCCGTTTTAGCAATCAGCCCCAGCATTTT

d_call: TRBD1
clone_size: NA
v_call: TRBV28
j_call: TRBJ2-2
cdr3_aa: CASSPLTGGLGTGELFF
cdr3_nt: TGTGCCAGCAGTCCCCTGACAGGGGGTTTAGGCACCGGGGAGCTGTTTTTT

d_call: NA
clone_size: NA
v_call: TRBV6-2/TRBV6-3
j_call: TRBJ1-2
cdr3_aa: CASSLVWGTYGYTF
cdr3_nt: TGTGCCAGCAGTTTGGTCTGGGGAACCTATGGCTACACCTTC

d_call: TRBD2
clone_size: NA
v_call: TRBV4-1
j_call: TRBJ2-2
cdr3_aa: CASSQEGLALAGELFF
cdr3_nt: TGCGCCAGCAGCCAAGAAGGACTAGCGTTGGCCGGGGAGCTGTTTTTT

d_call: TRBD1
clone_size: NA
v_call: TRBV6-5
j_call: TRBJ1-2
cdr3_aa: CASSGDRVYGYTF
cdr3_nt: TGTGCCAGCAGCGGGGACAGGGTCTATGGCTACACCTTC

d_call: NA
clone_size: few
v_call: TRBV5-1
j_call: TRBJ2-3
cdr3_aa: CASSAGSLTDTQYF
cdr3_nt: TGCGCCAGCAGCGCGGGTTCCCTCACAGATACGCAGTATTTT

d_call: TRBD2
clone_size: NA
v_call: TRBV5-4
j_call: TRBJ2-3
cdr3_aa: CASSLVWLAGGLTDTQYF
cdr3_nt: TGTGCCAGCAGCTTGGTCTGGCTAGCGGGGGGCCTCACAGATACGCAGTATTTT

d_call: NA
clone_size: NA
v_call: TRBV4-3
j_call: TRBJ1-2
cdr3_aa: CASSQGQNYGYTF
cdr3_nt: TGCGCCAGCAGCCAAGGACAGAACTATGGCTACACCTTC

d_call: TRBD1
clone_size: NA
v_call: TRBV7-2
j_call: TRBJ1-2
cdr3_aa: CASSLHRTGAEEDNGYTF
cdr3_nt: TGTGCCAGCAGCTTACATCGGACAGGGGCTGAGGAGGATAATGGCTACACCTTC

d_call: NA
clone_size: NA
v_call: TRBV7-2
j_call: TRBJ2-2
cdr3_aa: CASSFLIETGELFF
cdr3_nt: TGTGCCAGCAGCTTTCTGATCGAAACCGGGGAGCTGTTTTTT

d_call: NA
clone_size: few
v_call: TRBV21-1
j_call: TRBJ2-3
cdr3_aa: CASSPSDTQYF
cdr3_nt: TGTGCCAGCAGTCCCTCAGATACGCAGTATTTT

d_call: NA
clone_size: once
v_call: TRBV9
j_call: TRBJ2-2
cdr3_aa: CASSVGPEGGELFF
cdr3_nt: TGTGCCAGCAGCGTAGGGCCAGAGGGCGGGGAGCTGTTTTTT

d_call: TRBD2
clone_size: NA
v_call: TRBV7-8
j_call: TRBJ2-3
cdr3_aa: CASSLGLGLAGAGGDTQYF
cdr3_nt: TGTGCCAGCAGCTTAGGTTTGGGCCTAGCGGGGGCCGGGGGAGATACGCAGTATTTT

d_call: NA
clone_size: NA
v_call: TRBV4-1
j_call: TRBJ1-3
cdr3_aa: CASSQAESSGNTIYF
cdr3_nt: TGCGCCAGCAGCCAAGCGGAGAGCTCTGGAAACACCATATATTTT

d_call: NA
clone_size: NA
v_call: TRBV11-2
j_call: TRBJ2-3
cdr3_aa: CASSPNPHRDEGTDTQYF
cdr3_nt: TGTGCCAGCAGCCCAAACCCCCACCGTGATGAGGGCACAGATACGCAGTATTTT

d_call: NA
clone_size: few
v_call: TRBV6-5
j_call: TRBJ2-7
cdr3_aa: CASSRGASGSYEQYF
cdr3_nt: TGTGCCAGCAGTCGAGGGGCGTCCGGCTCCTACGAGCAGTACTTC

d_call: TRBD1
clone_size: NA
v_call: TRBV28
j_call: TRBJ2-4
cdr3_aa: CASSIQGSAKNIQYF
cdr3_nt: TGTGCCAGCAGTATACAGGGGTCGGCCAAAAACATTCAGTACTTC

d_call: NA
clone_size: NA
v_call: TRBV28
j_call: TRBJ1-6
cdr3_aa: CASRSGNSPLHF
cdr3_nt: TGTGCCAGCCGGTCCGGGAATTCACCCCTCCACTTT

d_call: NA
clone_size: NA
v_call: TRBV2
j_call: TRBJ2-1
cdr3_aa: CASSVRYNEQFF
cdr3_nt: TGTGCCAGCAGCGTGCGCTACAATGAGCAGTTCTTC

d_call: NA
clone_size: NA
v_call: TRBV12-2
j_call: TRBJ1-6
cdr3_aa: CASSRLIPVSNSPLHF
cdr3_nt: TGTGCATCTTCAAGGCTAATCCCCGTAAGTAATTCACCCCTCCACTTT

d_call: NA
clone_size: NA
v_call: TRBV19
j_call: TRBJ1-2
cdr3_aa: CASSITLWARGYGYTF
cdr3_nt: TGTGCCAGTAGTATAACTCTTTGGGCCCGGGGCTATGGCTACACCTTC